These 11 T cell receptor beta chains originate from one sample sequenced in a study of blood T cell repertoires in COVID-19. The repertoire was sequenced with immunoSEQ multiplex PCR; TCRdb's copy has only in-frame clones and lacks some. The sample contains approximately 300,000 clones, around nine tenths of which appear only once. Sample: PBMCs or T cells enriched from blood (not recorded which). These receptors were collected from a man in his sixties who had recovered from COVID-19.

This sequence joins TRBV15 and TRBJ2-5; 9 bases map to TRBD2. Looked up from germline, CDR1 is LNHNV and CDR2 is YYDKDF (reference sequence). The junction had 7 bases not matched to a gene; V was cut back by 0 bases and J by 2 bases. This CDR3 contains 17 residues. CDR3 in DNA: TGTGCCACCAGCAGAGAAGTTTTTGCGGGAGGGCAAGAGACCCAGTACTTC. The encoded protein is CATSREVFAGGQETQYF.

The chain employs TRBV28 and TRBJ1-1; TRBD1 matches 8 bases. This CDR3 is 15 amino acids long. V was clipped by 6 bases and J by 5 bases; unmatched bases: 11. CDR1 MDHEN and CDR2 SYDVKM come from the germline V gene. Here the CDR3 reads CASRPPQGVGTEAFF. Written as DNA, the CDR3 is TGTGCCAGCAGACCACCACAGGGGGTAGGAACTGAAGCTTTCTTT.

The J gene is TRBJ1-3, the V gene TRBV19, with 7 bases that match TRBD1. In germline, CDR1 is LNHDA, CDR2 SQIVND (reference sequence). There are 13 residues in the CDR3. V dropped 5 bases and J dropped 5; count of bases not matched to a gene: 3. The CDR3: CASSPQGRNTIYF. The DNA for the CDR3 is TGTGCCAGTAGTCCACAGGGGAGAAACACCATATATTTT.

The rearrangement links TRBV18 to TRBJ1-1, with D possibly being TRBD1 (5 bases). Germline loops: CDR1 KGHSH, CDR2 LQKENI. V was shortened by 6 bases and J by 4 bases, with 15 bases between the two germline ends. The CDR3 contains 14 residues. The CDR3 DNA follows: TGTGCCAGCTCCCAGCTTGTGGGGGGCACTGAAGCTTTCTTT. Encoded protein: CASSQLVGGTEAFF.

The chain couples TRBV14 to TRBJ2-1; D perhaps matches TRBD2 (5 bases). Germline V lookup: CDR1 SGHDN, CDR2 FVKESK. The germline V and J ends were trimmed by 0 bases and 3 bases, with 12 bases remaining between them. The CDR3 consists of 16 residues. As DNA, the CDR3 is TGTGCCAGCAGCCAAGACTGGCTAGCTGGCTACAATGAGCAGTTCTTC. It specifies CASSQDWLAGYNEQFF.

In DNA, the CDR3 is TGTGCCAGCAGCCTGCGGCGCGGGGAGCTGTTTTTT. It codes for CASSLRRGELFF. The rearrangement links TRBV28 to TRBJ2-2; the D is unclear. The CDR3 has 12 amino acids. With 6 bases removed from V and 7 bases from J, the gap between germline ends came to 9 bases. The V gene's germline CDR1 is MDHEN and CDR2 SYDVKM.

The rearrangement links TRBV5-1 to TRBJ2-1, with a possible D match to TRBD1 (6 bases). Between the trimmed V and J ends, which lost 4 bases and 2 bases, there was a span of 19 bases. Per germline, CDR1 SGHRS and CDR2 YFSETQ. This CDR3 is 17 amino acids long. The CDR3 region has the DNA TGCGCCAGCAGCCAACCTCGATCCCAGGGGACCTACAATGAGCAGTTCTTC. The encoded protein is CASSQPRSQGTYNEQFF.

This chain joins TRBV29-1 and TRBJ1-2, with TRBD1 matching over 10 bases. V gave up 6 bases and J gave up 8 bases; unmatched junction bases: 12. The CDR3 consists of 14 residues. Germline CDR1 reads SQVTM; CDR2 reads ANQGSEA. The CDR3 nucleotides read TGCAGCGTGGCCGGGACAGGGGCCCTTCGGGGCTACACCTTC. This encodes CSVAGTGALRGYTF.

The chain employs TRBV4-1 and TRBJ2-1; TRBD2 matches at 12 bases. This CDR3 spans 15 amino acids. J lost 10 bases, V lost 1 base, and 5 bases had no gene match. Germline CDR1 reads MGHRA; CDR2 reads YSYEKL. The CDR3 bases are TGCGCCAGCAGCCAAGGCCGGACTAGCGGGATGGAGCAGTTCTTC. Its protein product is CASSQGRTSGMEQFF.

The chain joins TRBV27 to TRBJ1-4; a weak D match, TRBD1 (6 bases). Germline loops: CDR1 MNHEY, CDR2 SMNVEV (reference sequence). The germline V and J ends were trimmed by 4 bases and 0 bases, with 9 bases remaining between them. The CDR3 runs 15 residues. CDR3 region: CASSYRAPTNEKLFF. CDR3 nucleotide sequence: TGTGCCAGCAGTTACAGGGCTCCAACTAATGAAAAACTGTTTTTT.

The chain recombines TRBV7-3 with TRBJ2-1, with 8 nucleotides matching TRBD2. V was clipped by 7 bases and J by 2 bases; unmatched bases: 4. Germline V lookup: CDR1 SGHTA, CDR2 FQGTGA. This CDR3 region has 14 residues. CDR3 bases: TGTGCCAGCAACGCGGGAGGCCCCTACAATGAGCAGTTCTTC. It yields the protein CASNAGGPYNEQFF.